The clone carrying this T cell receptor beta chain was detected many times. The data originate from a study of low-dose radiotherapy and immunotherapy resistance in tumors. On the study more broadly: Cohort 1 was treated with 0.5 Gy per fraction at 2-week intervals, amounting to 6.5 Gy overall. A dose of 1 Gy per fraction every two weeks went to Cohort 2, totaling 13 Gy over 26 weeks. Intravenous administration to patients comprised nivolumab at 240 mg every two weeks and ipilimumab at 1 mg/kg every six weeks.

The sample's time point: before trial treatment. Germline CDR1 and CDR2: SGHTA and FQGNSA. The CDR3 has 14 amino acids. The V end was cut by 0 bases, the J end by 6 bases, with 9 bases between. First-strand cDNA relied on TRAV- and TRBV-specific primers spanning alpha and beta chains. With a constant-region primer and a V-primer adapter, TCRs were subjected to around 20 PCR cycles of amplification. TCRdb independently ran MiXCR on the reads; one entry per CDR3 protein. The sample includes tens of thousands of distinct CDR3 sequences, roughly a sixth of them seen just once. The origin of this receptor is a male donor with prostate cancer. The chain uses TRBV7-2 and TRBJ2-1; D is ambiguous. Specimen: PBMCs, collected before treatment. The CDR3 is CASSLAVASNEQFF. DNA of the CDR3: TGTGCCAGCAGCTTAGCGGTAGCATCCAATGAGCAGTTCTTC.